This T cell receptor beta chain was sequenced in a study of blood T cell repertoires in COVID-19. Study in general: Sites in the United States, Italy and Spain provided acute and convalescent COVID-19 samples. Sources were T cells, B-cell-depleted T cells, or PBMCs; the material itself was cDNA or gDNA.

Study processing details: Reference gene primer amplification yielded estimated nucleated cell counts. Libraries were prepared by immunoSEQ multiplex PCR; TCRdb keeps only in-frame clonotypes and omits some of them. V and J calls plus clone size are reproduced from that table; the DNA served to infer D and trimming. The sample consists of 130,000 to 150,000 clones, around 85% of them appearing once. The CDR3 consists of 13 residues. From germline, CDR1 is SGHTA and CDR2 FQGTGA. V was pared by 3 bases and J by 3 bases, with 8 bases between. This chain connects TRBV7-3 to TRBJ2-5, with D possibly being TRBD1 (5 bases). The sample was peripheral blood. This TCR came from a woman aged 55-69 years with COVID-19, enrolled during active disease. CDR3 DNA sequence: TGTGCCAGCAGCTTGGGGCCTGAAGAGACCCAGTACTTC. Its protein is CASSLGPEETQYF.